This TCR beta chain was recorded in a study of cytomegalovirus exposure and HLA in healthy donors. Overall study: The 95 to 150 validation repertoires used the same platform as the 650 to 850 first-cohort repertoires, a later analysis reported. General study results and limits: With high specificity and sensitivity, the classifier reportedly diagnosed cytomegalovirus status. It was about 150 TCR beta chains that were listed as cytomegalovirus-associated.

Sequencing used immunoSEQ multiplex PCR; TCRdb keeps in-frame clones, though not all of them. The sample yields roughly 100,000 clones, 85% seen once. To note about this clone: Its cognate antigen is unknown.

The junction had 4 bases not matched to a gene; V was cut back by 6 bases and J by 2 bases. Germline loops: CDR1 MNHNY, CDR2 SVGAGI (reference sequence). The CDR3 covers 13 residues. This receptor was taken from a man in his late teens or twenties in good health and CMV-seropositive. V gene TRBV6-6 combines with J gene TRBJ2-7; TRBD2 agrees at 7 bases. The sequenced sample consisted of PBMCs. The CDR3 nucleotides are TGTGCCAGCAGCTCTAGCGGCCCCTACGAGCAGTACTTC. Translation: CASSSSGPYEQYF.